This T cell receptor (beta chain) appears in the sequencing data of a study of blood T cell repertoires in COVID-19. Overall study context: The United States, Italy and Spain were the sources of the acute and convalescent COVID-19 samples. PBMCs, B-cell-depleted T cells, or T cells provided the cDNA or gDNA that made up the material.

V shed 6 bases and J shed 5 bases, with 10 bases lying between them. CDR1 KGHSH and CDR2 LQKENI come from the germline V gene. CDR3 length: 12 residues. In the original workflow: Estimated nucleated cell counts came from reference gene primer amplification. Profiling relied on immunoSEQ multiplex PCR, and the TCRdb table lists in-frame clones only, not all of them. The DNA was the basis for D and trimming; V, J and clone size are from that table. The data contain about 210,000 clones, around 80% of them singletons. This clone has only one observation. This sequence originates from a woman between 40 and 50 years old with acute or convalescent COVID-19. Sequenced sample: peripheral blood. The genes are TRBV18 and TRBJ2-5, with TRBD2 as a possible D gene (6 bases). CDR3 region: CASSRSGETQYF. The DNA for the CDR3 is TGTGCCAGCTCCCGAAGCGGGGAGACCCAGTACTTC.